These 19 T cell receptor beta chains came from one sample sequenced in a study of blood T cells in healthy people across ages. Combining a sample-barcoded 5' primer with a J-beta primer mix, a second PCR ran for roughly 7 to 12 cycles. TCRdb independently ran MiXCR on the 5' RACE reads; one entry per CDR3 protein. The data show about 1,800,000 distinct CDR3 sequences, 28% seen once. Material for sequencing was blood. These receptors all come from a woman in her twenties or thirties in good health.

This clonotype was recorded once. Possible read error: a much larger clone is one base away. The J gene is TRBJ2-7, the V gene TRBV12-3 or TRBV12-4; D assignment may be TRBD1 or TRBD2 (6 bases each). The V end was cut by 2 bases, the J end by 2 bases, with 10 bases between. This CDR3 region has 14 residues. The CDR3 sequence is CASSLRGAAYEQYF. In DNA form, the CDR3 reads TGTGCCAGCAGTTTAAGGGGGGCAGCCTACGAGCAGTACTTC.

This rearrangement joins TRBV5-1 to TRBJ2-1; 8 nucleotides align to TRBD1. The CDR3 covers 16 residues. Germline values: CDR1 SGHRS, CDR2 YFSETQ. J was trimmed by 0 bases and V by 2 bases; bases with no gene match: 4. DNA for the CDR3: TGCGCCAGCAGCTTCCGGGACAGGAGCTCCTACAATGAGCAGTTCTTC. Amino acid sequence: CASSFRDRSSYNEQFF.

In its sample, this clonotype was seen a few times. The chain uses TRBV14 and TRBJ2-7; 9 bases fit TRBD2. Germline trimming cut 4 bases from V and 3 bases from J; bases unmatched to any gene: 7. The CDR3 is 15 amino acids. The germline CDR1 and CDR2 sequences are SGHDN and FVKESK. The CDR3: CASSLAGATVYEQYF. CDR3 DNA: TGTGCCAGCAGCCTAGCGGGAGCTACCGTCTACGAGCAGTACTTC.

This clonotype was found many times. The chain combines TRBV12-3 or TRBV12-4 with TRBJ2-5, with D possibly matching TRBD2 (5 bases). With 3 bases removed from V and 4 bases from J, the gap between germline ends came to 12 bases. This CDR3 spans 14 amino acids. The CDR3 loop reads CASSFTGGGETQYF. The DNA of the CDR3 is TGTGCCAGCAGTTTTACGGGCGGAGGAGAGACCCAGTACTTC.

There are many counts of this clonotype. V and J are TRBV7-2 and TRBJ1-5; D call uncertain. CDR3 length: 14 residues. V lost 3 bases and J lost 4, with 10 bases in between. CDR1 is SGHTA, CDR2 FQGNSA, per germline. CDR3 bases: TGTGCCAGCAGCTTCGTCAGCTCTAATCAGCCCCAGCATTTT. Translating it yields CASSFVSSNQPQHF.

Remarks on this clonotype: A much larger clone differs from this one at a single base, so this may be a read error. The V gene is TRBV29-1, the J gene TRBJ2-1, with 8 nucleotides matching TRBD2. Germline V CDR1 and CDR2: SQVTM, ANQGSEA. CDR3 length: 12 residues. Trimming cost V 7 bases and J 7 bases; bases outside gene matches: 6. The CDR3 here is CSGGASGNEQFF. The CDR3 DNA sequence: TGCAGCGGTGGTGCTAGCGGGAATGAGCAGTTCTTC.

This clonotype turned up a few times. The V call is TRBV6-6, the J call TRBJ2-7; 7 positions match TRBD1. V lost 5 bases and J lost 5; bases outside the gene matches: 9. Germline V gene data show CDR1 as MNHNY and CDR2 as SVGAGI (reference sequence). The CDR3 is 14 amino acids. The CDR3 DNA reads TGTGCCAGCAGTCCATTGACAGGGTCGGACGAGCAGTACTTC. This translates into CASSPLTGSDEQYF.

As for this clonotype: One base away lies a much larger clone, so this may be a sequencing read error. DNA for the CDR3: TGTGTCAGCAGCTTAGGGACTTCCCGGGAGCAGTTCTTC. Amino acid sequence: CVSSLGTSREQFF. The chain uses TRBV7-2 and TRBJ2-1; D is possibly TRBD2 (6 bases). Germline V CDR1 and CDR2: SGHTA, FQGNSA. The CDR3 consists of 13 residues.

The table lists this clonotype with many counts. The J gene is TRBJ1-2, the V gene TRBV7-2; a weak D match, TRBD1 (6 bases). The length of the CDR3 is 15 residues. The germline gives CDR1 SGHTA, CDR2 FQGNSA. Trimming took off 5 bases at V and 4 bases at J, with 17 bases between the two ends. CDR3 protein: CASSGRAGGGYGYTF. CDR3 bases: TGTGCCAGCAGCGGGCGTGCGGGGGGCGGCTATGGCTACACCTTC.

The chain is built from TRBV7-6 and TRBJ2-2, with D unclear. This CDR3 is 13 amino acids long. Germline lookup yields CDR1 SGHVS and CDR2 FNYEAQ. V gave up 3 bases and J gave up 7 bases, with 9 bases separating them. In DNA form, the CDR3 reads TGTGCCAGCAGCTTTAGTAGAGACGGGGAGCTGTTTTTT. As protein: CASSFSRDGELFF.

For this clonotype: With a much larger clone just one base away, this may be a read error. The V call is TRBV12-3 or TRBV12-4, the J call TRBJ2-1; D may be TRBD2 (5 bases). The end of the DNA fits TRBJ2-7 better, so the J call may be wrong. This CDR3 region has 14 residues. CDR3: CASSLSSGNNEQYF. CDR3 nucleotides: TGTGCCAGCAGTTTATCTTCGGGGAACAATGAGCAGTACTTC.

The chain uses TRBV5-1 and TRBJ2-5; 8 positions agree with TRBD1. This CDR3 is 15 amino acids long. After removal of 7 bases from V and 1 base from J, the junction contained 9 bases not matched to a gene. CDR1 and CDR2 (germline): SGHRS, YFSETQ. CDR3 in DNA: TGCGCCAGCGGCTCGGCGGACAGGGCCCAAGAGACCCAGTACTTC. It specifies CASGSADRAQETQYF.

This clonotype has a handful of counts. The genes are TRBV18 and TRBJ2-1; weak D call: TRBD2 (7 bases). This CDR3 contains 16 residues. With 2 bases removed from V and 6 bases from J, the gap between germline ends came to 17 bases. Germline-derived CDR1 and CDR2 are KGHSH and LQKENI. DNA of the CDR3: TGTGCCAGCTCACCAAGGTGGGGGGGGCAAGTCAATGAGCAGTTCTTC. Amino acids: CASSPRWGGQVNEQFF.

This chain links TRBV7-6 with TRBJ1-4; 8 bases are a match to TRBD1. Unmatched junction bases numbered 8, after V lost 0 bases and J lost 5 bases. Germline V CDR1 and CDR2: SGHVS, FNYEAQ. The CDR3 runs to 17 residues. The CDR3 sequence: CASSLAANRGGNEKLFF. The CDR3 DNA sequence: TGTGCCAGCAGCTTAGCCGCAAACAGGGGGGGCAATGAAAAACTGTTTTTT.

This clonotype was detected only a few times. This chain links TRBV5-4 with TRBJ2-3; D tentatively reads TRBD1 or TRBD2 (5 bases each). This CDR3 contains 14 residues. Germline V gene data show CDR1 as SGHNT and CDR2 as YYREEE (reference sequence). Trimming shortened V by 7 bases and J by 1 base, and 13 bases separated the two germline ends. As DNA, the CDR3 is TGTGCCAGCCTCCGGGACGCGGGCACAGATACGCAGTATTTT. It encodes CASLRDAGTDTQYF.

With respect to this clonotype: An end of the junction differs from the germline gene, which may be a read error. This rearrangement joins TRBV5-1 to TRBJ2-1, with 9 bases aligning to TRBD2. Germline V CDR1 and CDR2: SGHRS, YFSETQ. The CDR3 loop spans 17 amino acids. CDR3 nucleotide sequence: TGCGTCAGCAGCTTGCCCGCCCAAAGCGGGGGGCACAATGAGCAGTTCTTC. It codes for CVSSLPAQSGGHNEQFF.

The chain couples TRBV3-1 to TRBJ1-4; D ambiguous. Trimming took off 4 bases at V and 10 bases at J, with 13 bases between the two ends. Germline CDR1 reads LGHDT; CDR2 reads YNNKEL (reference sequence). The CDR3 runs to 13 residues. The DNA for the CDR3 is TGTGCCAGCAGCCTATTAGGGTTAGGAAAACTGTTTTTT. Translation: CASSLLGLGKLFF.

The gene calls are TRBV20-1 and TRBJ2-1, with D possibly matching TRBD2 (7 bases). V lost 2 bases to trimming and J lost 4 bases, with 12 bases between them. The CDR3 totals 14 residues. Germline V gene sequence: CDR1 DFQATT, CDR2 SNEGSKA (reference sequence). Here the CDR3 reads CSARRRGGYNEQFF. The CDR3 bases are TGCAGTGCTAGACGAAGGGGGGGGTACAATGAGCAGTTCTTC.

This clonotype was seen at least ten times. The CDR3 protein is CSARGTTSSYEQYF. The CDR3 nucleotides read TGCAGTGCTAGAGGGACAACCAGCTCCTACGAGCAGTACTTC. The J gene is TRBJ2-7, the V gene TRBV20-1; perhaps TRBD1 as D (5 bases). Trimming pared 1 base from V and 0 bases from J, leaving 10 bases between. The CDR3 contains 14 residues. Germline values: CDR1 DFQATT, CDR2 SNEGSKA (reference sequence).